The clone carrying this T cell receptor (beta chain) showed up just once. These data belong to a study of blood T cell repertoires in COVID-19. The CDR3 is 12 residues long. V lost 6 bases, J lost 13 bases, and 16 bases lay in between. The germline V gene encodes CDR1 MRHNA and CDR2 SNTAGT. Under the authors' procedure: Estimation of nucleated cell counts relied on the amplification of reference gene primers. Clones were read by immunoSEQ multiplex PCR, and TCRdb kept only the in-frame ones, dropping some. The DNA was the basis for D and trimming; V, J and clone size are from that table. The sample gives around 160,000 clones, around 85% of which show up once; around 8.2% is in the top ten.

The chain combines TRBV6-4 with TRBJ1-5, with a weak D call TRBD1 (6 bases). The origin of this receptor is a man in his sixties with acute or convalescent COVID-19. Input material: peripheral blood. The DNA for the CDR3 is TGTGCCAGCAGAGAACAGGGTAAGTCTCAGCATTTT. Amino acid sequence: CASREQGKSQHF.